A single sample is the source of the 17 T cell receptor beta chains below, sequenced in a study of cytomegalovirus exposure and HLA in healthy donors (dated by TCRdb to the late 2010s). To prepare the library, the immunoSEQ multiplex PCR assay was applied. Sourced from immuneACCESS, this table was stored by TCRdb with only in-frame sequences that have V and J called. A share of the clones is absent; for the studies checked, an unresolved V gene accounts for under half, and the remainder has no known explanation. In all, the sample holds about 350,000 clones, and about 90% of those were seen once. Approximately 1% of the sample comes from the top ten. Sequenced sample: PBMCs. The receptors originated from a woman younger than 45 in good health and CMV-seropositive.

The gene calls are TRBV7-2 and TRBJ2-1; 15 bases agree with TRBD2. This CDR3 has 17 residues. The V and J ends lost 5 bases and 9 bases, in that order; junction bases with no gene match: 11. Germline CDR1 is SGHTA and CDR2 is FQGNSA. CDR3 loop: CASSHGLAGGPFREQFF. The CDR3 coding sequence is TGTGCCAGCAGCCATGGACTAGCGGGAGGGCCGTTTCGTGAGCAGTTCTTC.

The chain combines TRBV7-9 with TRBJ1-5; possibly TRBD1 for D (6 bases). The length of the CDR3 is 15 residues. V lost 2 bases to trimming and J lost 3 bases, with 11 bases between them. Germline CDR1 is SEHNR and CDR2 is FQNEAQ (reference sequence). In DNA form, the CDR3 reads TGTGCCAGCAGCTTATCGGGACAAATCAATCAGCCCCAGCATTTT. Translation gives CASSLSGQINQPQHF.

The CDR3 is CASSLVGRGTDTQYF. The CDR3 DNA follows: TGTGCCAGCAGTTTAGTCGGGAGGGGTACAGATACGCAGTATTTT. V usage is TRBV28 and J usage is TRBJ2-3; 8 bases align to TRBD2. V trimming: 2 bases; J trimming: 3 bases; junction bases outside the gene matches: 4. In germline, CDR1 is MDHEN, CDR2 SYDVKM. This CDR3 is built from 15 residues.

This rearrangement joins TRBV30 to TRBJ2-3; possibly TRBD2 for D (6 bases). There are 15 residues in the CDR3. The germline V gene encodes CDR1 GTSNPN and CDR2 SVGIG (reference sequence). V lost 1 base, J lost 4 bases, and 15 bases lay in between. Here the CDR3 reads CAWSGGLLPSDTQYF. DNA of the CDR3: TGTGCCTGGAGTGGGGGACTTTTACCCTCAGATACGCAGTATTTT. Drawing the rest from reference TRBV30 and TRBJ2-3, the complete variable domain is SQTIHQWPATLVQPVGSPLSLECTVEGTSNPNLYWYRQAAGRGLQLLFYSVGIGQISSEVPQNLSASRPQDRQFILSSKKLLLSDSGFYLCAWSGGLLPSDTQYFGPGTRLTVL.

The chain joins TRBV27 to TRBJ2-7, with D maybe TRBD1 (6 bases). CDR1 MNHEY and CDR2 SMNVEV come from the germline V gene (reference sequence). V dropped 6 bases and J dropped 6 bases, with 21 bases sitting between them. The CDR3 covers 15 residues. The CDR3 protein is CASSVKGAGVSEQYF. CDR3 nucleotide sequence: TGTGCCAGCAGCGTAAAAGGAGCAGGGGTTTCCGAGCAGTACTTC.

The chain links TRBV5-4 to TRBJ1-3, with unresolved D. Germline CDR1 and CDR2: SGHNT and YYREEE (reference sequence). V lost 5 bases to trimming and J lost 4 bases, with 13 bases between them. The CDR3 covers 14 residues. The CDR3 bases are TGTGCCAGCAGACAACACGGTGTCGGAAACACCATATATTTT. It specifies CASRQHGVGNTIYF.

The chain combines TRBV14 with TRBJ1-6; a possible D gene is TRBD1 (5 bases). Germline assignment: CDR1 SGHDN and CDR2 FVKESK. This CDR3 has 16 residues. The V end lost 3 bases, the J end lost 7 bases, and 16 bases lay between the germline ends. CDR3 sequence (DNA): TGTGCCAGCAGCCATGGCGGCGGGGCGCAGAATTCACCCCTCCACTTT. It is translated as CASSHGGGAQNSPLHF.

The CDR3 here is CASSDRGLPTGELFF. The CDR3, as DNA: TGTGCCAGCAGTGATCGGGGACTTCCCACCGGGGAGCTGTTTTTT. V is TRBV6-1 and J is TRBJ2-2, with D tentatively TRBD2 (6 bases). The ends were cut back, 3 bases at V and 4 bases at J, with 12 bases in the middle. The V gene's germline CDR1 is MNHNS and CDR2 SASEGT. This CDR3 is built from 15 residues.

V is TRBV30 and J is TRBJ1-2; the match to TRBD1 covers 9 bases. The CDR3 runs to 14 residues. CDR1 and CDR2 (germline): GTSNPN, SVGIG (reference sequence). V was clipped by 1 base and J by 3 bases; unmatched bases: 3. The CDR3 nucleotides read TGTGCCTGGAGTGGGACAGGGGCCCACTATGGCTACACCTTC. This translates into CAWSGTGAHYGYTF. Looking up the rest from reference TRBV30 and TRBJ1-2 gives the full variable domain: SQTIHQWPATLVQPVGSPLSLECTVEGTSNPNLYWYRQAAGRGLQLLFYSVGIGQISSEVPQNLSASRPQDRQFILSSKKLLLSDSGFYLCAWSGTGAHYGYTFGSGTRLTVV.

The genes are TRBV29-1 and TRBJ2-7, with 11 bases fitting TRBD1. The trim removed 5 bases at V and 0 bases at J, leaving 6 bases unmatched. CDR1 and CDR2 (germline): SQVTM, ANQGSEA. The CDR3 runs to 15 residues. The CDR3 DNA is TGCAGCGTTCTTGGGACAGGGGGGTACTCCTACGAGCAGTACTTC. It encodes CSVLGTGGYSYEQYF.

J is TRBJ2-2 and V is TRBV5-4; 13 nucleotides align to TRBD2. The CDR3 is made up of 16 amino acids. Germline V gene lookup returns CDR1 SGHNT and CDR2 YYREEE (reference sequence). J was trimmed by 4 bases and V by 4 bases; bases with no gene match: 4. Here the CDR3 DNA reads TGTGCCAGCAGCGGACTAGCGGGGGCCCTCACCGGGGAGCTGTTTTTT. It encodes CASSGLAGALTGELFF. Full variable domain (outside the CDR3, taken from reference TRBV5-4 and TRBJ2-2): ETGVTQSPTHLIKTRGQQVTLRCSSQSGHNTVSWYQQALGQGPQFIFQYYREEENGRGNFPPRFSGLQFPNYSSELNVNALELDDSALYLCASSGLAGALTGELFFGEGSRLTVL.

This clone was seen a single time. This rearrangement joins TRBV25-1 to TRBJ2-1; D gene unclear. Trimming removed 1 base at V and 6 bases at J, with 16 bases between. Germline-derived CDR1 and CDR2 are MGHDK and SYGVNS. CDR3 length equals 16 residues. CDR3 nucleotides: TGTGCCAGCAGTGAATTTGGGTCCTCAAGTGGCAATGAGCAGTTCTTC. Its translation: CASSEFGSSSGNEQFF.

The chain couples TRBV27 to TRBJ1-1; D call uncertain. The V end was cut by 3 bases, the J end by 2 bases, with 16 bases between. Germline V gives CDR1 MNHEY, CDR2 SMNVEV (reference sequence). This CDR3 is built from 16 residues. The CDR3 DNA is TGTGCCAGCAGTTTTACGGGTTTTGTCGTAAACACTGAAGCTTTCTTT. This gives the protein CASSFTGFVVNTEAFF.

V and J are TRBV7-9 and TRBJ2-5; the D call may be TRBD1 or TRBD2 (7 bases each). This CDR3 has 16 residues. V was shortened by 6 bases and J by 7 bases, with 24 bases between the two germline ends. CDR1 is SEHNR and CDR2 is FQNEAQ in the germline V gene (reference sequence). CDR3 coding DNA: TGTGCCAGCAGTTCGACAGGGACTAAGGTTTTGTTGACCCAGTACTTC. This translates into CASSSTGTKVLLTQYF.

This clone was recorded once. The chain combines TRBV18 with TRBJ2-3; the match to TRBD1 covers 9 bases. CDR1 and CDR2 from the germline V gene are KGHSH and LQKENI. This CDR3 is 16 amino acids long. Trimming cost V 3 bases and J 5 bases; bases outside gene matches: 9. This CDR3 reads CASSPLGTGYGDTQYF. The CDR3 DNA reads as TGTGCCAGCTCACCCCTGGGGACAGGGTATGGAGATACGCAGTATTTT.

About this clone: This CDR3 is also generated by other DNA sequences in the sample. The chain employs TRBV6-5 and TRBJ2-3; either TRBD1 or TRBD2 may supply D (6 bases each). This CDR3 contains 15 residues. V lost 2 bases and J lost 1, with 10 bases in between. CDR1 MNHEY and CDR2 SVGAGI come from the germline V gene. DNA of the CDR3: TGTGCCAGCAGTTACGGGGGCGGGGGCACAGATACGCAGTATTTT. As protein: CASSYGGGGTDTQYF.

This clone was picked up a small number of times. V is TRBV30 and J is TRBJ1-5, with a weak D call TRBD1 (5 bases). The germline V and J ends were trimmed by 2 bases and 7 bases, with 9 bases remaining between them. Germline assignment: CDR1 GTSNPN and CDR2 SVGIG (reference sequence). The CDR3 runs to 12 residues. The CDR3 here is CAWSIGEQPQHF. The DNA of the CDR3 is TGTGCCTGGAGTATAGGGGAACAGCCCCAGCATTTT.